The clone carrying this T cell receptor beta chain is large. Data came from immunoSEQ multiplex PCR; TCRdb stores just in-frame clones and leaves some out. The table records 30,000 or so clones, 79% of them present only once. This record comes from a study of OX40 agonist ivuxolimab in advanced cancers. The CDR3 spans 16 residues. V shed 4 bases and J shed 0 bases, with 13 bases lying between them. Germline V lookup: CDR1 SEHNR, CDR2 FQNEAQ (reference sequence). The specimen comprised CD4+ or CD8+ T cells sorted from blood, sampled in a trial of the OX40 agonist ivuxolimab. This TCR was sampled from an adult with an advanced solid tumor such as melanoma, head and neck, liver or kidney cancer. The chain recombines TRBV7-9 with TRBJ1-3; the D is unclear. CDR3 nucleotides: TGTGCCAGCAGCTCCGCGGCCGGCAGCTCTGGAAACACCATATATTTT. Its protein product is CASSSAAGSSGNTIYF.